This is a list of T cell receptor beta chains from one sample in a study of radiotherapy plus CTLA-4 blockade in lung cancer. TCRdb's table, derived via immunoSEQ multiplex PCR, lists solely in-frame clones and lacks some. The repertoire has 40,000 to 50,000 clones, more than 60% of them found once; the top ten carry roughly 10%. This specimen consisted of peripheral blood, obtained from a patient treated with radiotherapy plus ipilimumab. The origin of the receptors is a human donor with non-small cell lung cancer who had stable disease on radiotherapy plus ipilimumab. Both conserved end residues are part of each CDR3. The order of the fields is clone size, J gene, D gene, V gene, CDR3 protein, CDR3 DNA. D genes are given only for firm matches. Expanded clones are given a class, and other clones once, few, many or no size at all.

size: -; J: TRBJ2-7; D: TRBD2; V: TRBV6-5; CDR3: CASSRLAGTYEQYF; DNA: TGTGCCAGCAGTCGTCTAGCGGGGACCTACGAGCAGTACTTC
size: -; J: TRBJ2-7; D: -; V: TRBV12-5; CDR3: CASGLGPPNYEQYF; DNA: TGTGCTAGTGGTTTGGGTCCCCCAAACTACGAGCAGTACTTC
size: -; J: TRBJ2-3; D: TRBD2; V: TRBV7-2; CDR3: CASSLEGTRSDTQYF; DNA: TGTGCCAGCAGCTTAGAAGGGACTAGGAGTGATACGCAGTATTTT
size: few; J: TRBJ2-5; D: TRBD1; V: TRBV18; CDR3: CASSPLGQGAFGETQYF; DNA: TGTGCCAGCTCTCCCCTAGGACAGGGGGCATTCGGAGAGACCCAGTACTTC
size: -; J: TRBJ2-7; D: -; V: TRBV4-1; CDR3: CASSRPTEAYEQYF; DNA: TGCGCCAGCAGCCGACCGACAGAAGCCTACGAGCAGTACTTC
size: few; J: TRBJ2-6; D: -; V: TRBV9; CDR3: CASSVASAGANVLTF; DNA: TGTGCCAGCAGCGTTGCGTCGGCTGGGGCCAACGTCCTGACTTTC
size: -; J: TRBJ2-5; D: TRBD1; V: TRBV5-4; CDR3: CASSLGQLQEAQYF; DNA: TGTGCCAGCAGCCTGGGACAGCTCCAAGAGGCCCAGTACTTC
size: -; J: TRBJ2-7; D: -; V: TRBV7-9; CDR3: CASTNTDEQYF; DNA: TGTGCCAGCACCAATACAGACGAGCAGTACTTC
size: -; J: TRBJ1-3; D: TRBD1; V: TRBV11-3; CDR3: CASSSTGPRNTIYF; DNA: TGTGCCAGCAGTTCGACAGGGCCTCGAAACACCATATATTTT
size: -; J: TRBJ2-5; D: TRBD1; V: TRBV7-9; CDR3: CASSPDRDQETQYF; DNA: TGTGCCAGCAGCCCGGACAGGGACCAAGAGACCCAGTACTTC
size: few; J: TRBJ1-2; D: -; V: TRBV30; CDR3: CAWSRGSKWDYGYTF; DNA: TGTGCCTGGAGCCGCGGGTCTAAGTGGGACTATGGCTACACCTTC
size: -; J: TRBJ1-6; D: -; V: TRBV2; CDR3: CASSTLPGSPLHF; DNA: TGTGCCAGTTCGACACTCCCTGGATCACCCCTCCACTTT
size: -; J: TRBJ2-3; D: -; V: TRBV5-6; CDR3: CASSQRPGFSTDTQYF; DNA: TGTGCCAGCAGCCAACGCCCCGGGTTTAGCACAGATACGCAGTATTTT
size: few; J: TRBJ2-3; D: -; V: TRBV7-3; CDR3: CASSFGLLKDTQYF; DNA: TGTGCCAGCAGCTTCGGACTACTAAAAGATACGCAGTATTTT
size: -; J: TRBJ1-1; D: -; V: TRBV6-5; CDR3: CASSYNRAGAEAFF; DNA: TGTGCCAGCAGTTACAATCGGGCAGGGGCTGAAGCTTTCTTT
size: -; J: TRBJ1-6; D: -; V: TRBV7-6; CDR3: CASSFQGSSPLHF; DNA: TGTGCCAGCAGCTTTCAGGGTTCTTCACCCCTCCACTTT
size: -; J: TRBJ2-5; D: TRBD2; V: TRBV5-1; CDR3: CASSLGGLLASGRRPPQETQYF; DNA: TGCGCCAGCAGCTTGGGGGGGCTATTGGCTAGCGGGCGGCGGCCCCCCCAAGAGACCCAGTACTTC
size: -; J: TRBJ1-4; D: -; V: TRBV10-3; CDR3: CAISEATGVGEKLFF; DNA: TGTGCCATCAGTGAGGCCACAGGAGTGGGCGAAAAACTGTTTTTT
size: -; J: TRBJ1-6; D: -; V: TRBV7-2; CDR3: CASSMGTHSPLHF; DNA: TGTGCCAGCAGCATGGGGACACACTCGCCCCTCCACTTT
size: once; J: TRBJ2-7; D: -; V: TRBV5-1; CDR3: CASSLDEGREQYF; DNA: TGCGCCAGCAGCTTGGATGAGGGTCGCGAGCAGTACTTC
size: -; J: TRBJ2-7; D: -; V: TRBV2; CDR3: CASSEGLYEQYF; DNA: TGTGCCAGCAGTGAAGGGCTCTACGAGCAGTACTTC
size: -; J: TRBJ1-4; D: TRBD1; V: TRBV2; CDR3: CASNGDRGEKLFF; DNA: TGTGCCAGCAATGGGGACAGGGGGGAAAAACTGTTTTTT
size: -; J: TRBJ1-2; D: TRBD1; V: TRBV5-4; CDR3: CASSTAGGFYGYTF; DNA: TGTGCCAGCAGCACAGCAGGGGGCTTCTATGGCTACACCTTC